These 26 T cell receptor beta chains came from one sample sequenced in a study of T cell responses to AZD1222 COVID-19 vaccine. TCRdb keeps only in-frame clones here, not all; method: immunoSEQ multiplex PCR. Of 80,000 or so clones listed, 70% to 90% are singletons. The sequences come from peripheral blood, collected on day 0 of AZD1222 vaccination. These receptors all come from an adult in good health.

The genes are TRBV5-6 and TRBJ2-1; no reliable D call. V lost 1 base and J lost 10, with 6 bases in between. Looked up from germline, CDR1 is SGHDT and CDR2 is YYEEEE. The CDR3 is 11 amino acids. In nucleotides, the CDR3 is TGTGCCAGCAGCTTGTTAAGGGAGCAGTTCTTC. This sequence encodes CASSLLREQFF.

The rearrangement joins TRBV4-1 to TRBJ1-5; D is undetermined. Trimming stripped 0 bases from V and 3 bases from J, with 15 bases between. CDR1 is MGHRA and CDR2 is YSYEKL in the germline V gene. This CDR3 region has 17 residues. CDR3 sequence reads: CASSQDHWGRDNQPQHF. CDR3 DNA: TGCGCCAGCAGCCAAGATCACTGGGGTAGGGACAATCAGCCCCAGCATTTT.

The chain couples TRBV14 to TRBJ2-5; the D gene is possibly TRBD2 (6 bases). The V gene lost 6 bases and the J gene lost 5 bases, with 10 bases spanning the gap. The CDR3 runs to 12 residues. Germline CDR1 is SGHDN and CDR2 is FVKESK. The CDR3, as DNA: TGTGCCAGCAGTCCGGGGGTCGAGACCCAGTACTTC. This sequence encodes CASSPGVETQYF.

This clone was seen more than once but under ten times. The rearrangement links TRBV5-1 to TRBJ2-5; D remains unclear. V dropped 0 bases and J dropped 7 bases, with 13 bases sitting between them. CDR1 and CDR2 from the germline V gene are SGHRS and YFSETQ. There are 14 residues in the CDR3. CDR3 sequence (DNA): TGCGCCAGCAGCTTGGAGTTGGCGGACGGGACCCAGTACTTC. It encodes CASSLELADGTQYF.

This chain joins TRBV6-5 and TRBJ2-5; 7 nucleotides match TRBD1. This CDR3 region has 13 residues. With V trimmed by 6 bases and J by 1 base, 2 bases remained unmatched. Germline loops: CDR1 MNHEY, CDR2 SVGAGI. This CDR3 reads CASRRDSQETQYF. Written as DNA, the CDR3 is TGTGCCAGCAGAAGGGACAGCCAAGAGACCCAGTACTTC.

The V gene is TRBV5-4, the J gene TRBJ2-6, with 7 nucleotides matching TRBD1. Germline trimming cut 4 bases from V and 3 bases from J; bases unmatched to any gene: 4. The CDR3 consists of 15 residues. Germline V gene sequence: CDR1 SGHNT, CDR2 YYREEE (reference sequence). CDR3: CASSETGVGANVLTF. The CDR3 nucleotides read TGTGCCAGCAGCGAAACAGGGGTTGGGGCCAACGTCCTGACTTTC.

V usage is TRBV6-1 and J usage is TRBJ1-3; no reliable D call. Trimming removed 5 bases at V and 0 bases at J, with 11 bases between. Germline V gene sequence: CDR1 MNHNS, CDR2 SASEGT. There are 15 residues in the CDR3. CDR3 sequence reads: CASSTPQTSGNTIYF. In DNA form, the CDR3 reads TGTGCCAGCAGTACCCCGCAGACCTCTGGAAACACCATATATTTT.

This clone was detected a few times. V usage is TRBV19 and J usage is TRBJ1-5; D gene ambiguous. The CDR3 covers 13 residues. Trimming removed 3 bases at V and 7 bases at J, with 10 bases between. CDR1 and CDR2 (germline): LNHDA, SQIVND (reference sequence). CDR3 loop: CASSMGSRQPQHF. The CDR3 region has the DNA TGTGCCAGTAGTATGGGTAGTCGGCAGCCCCAGCATTTT.

J is TRBJ2-1 and V is TRBV11-2; 13 nucleotides match TRBD2. Trimming removed 1 base from V and 8 bases from J; junction bases left unmatched: 14. CDR1 and CDR2 (germline): SGHAT, FQNNGV. The CDR3 is 19 residues long. Here the CDR3 DNA reads TGTGCCAGCAGCTTAGCTCGGAGGACTAGCGGGGGATTGGGGGATGAGCAGTTCTTC. It codes for CASSLARRTSGGLGDEQFF.

The V and J genes are TRBV9 and TRBJ2-1, with unresolved D. V dropped 1 base and J dropped 5 bases, with 13 bases sitting between them. Germline values: CDR1 SGDLS, CDR2 YYNGEE. This CDR3 region has 15 residues. The DNA for the CDR3 is TGTGCCAGCAGCGTAAGCTCCGGAACCAACAATGAGCAGTTCTTC. Residues: CASSVSSGTNNEQFF.

This chain links TRBV7-2 with TRBJ1-1; the D is unclear. The CDR3 sequence is 15 residues long. Germline CDR1 SGHTA, CDR2 FQGNSA. Trimming took 2 bases from V and 0 from J, leaving 10 bases between them. The CDR3 spells CASSLFPGMNTEAFF. The CDR3 coding sequence is TGTGCCAGCAGCTTATTTCCAGGCATGAACACTGAAGCTTTCTTT.

This sequence joins TRBV11-3 and TRBJ2-1, with TRBD2 identical over 10 bases. The germline CDR1 and CDR2 sequences are SGHNT and YENEEA. The J segment lost 0 bases and the V segment lost 3 bases, leaving 5 bases of the junction unmatched. CDR3 length: 17 residues. CDR3 amino acids: CASSFYPSGSSYNEQFF. CDR3 nucleotide sequence: TGTGCCAGCAGCTTTTACCCTAGCGGGAGCTCCTACAATGAGCAGTTCTTC.

The rearrangement links TRBV7-9 to TRBJ1-2; TRBD1 agrees at 10 bases. Germline CDR1 reads SEHNR; CDR2 reads FQNEAQ (reference sequence). Germline trimming cut 2 bases from V and 8 bases from J; bases unmatched to any gene: 5. The CDR3 has 14 amino acids. CDR3 sequence: CASSLQGTGVGYTF. The CDR3 DNA is TGTGCCAGCAGCTTACAAGGGACAGGGGTAGGCTACACCTTC. The full variable domain, rest sourced from reference TRBV7-9 and TRBJ1-2, is DTGVSQNPRHKITKRGQNVTFRCDPISEHNRLYWYRQTLGQGPEFLTYFQNEAQLEKSRLLSDRFSAERPKGSFSTLEIQRTEQGDSAMYLCASSLQGTGVGYTFGSGTRLTVV.

The chain joins TRBV30 to TRBJ2-1; 11 bases are shared with TRBD2. CDR1 and CDR2 from the germline V gene are GTSNPN and SVGIG (reference sequence). The trim removed 2 bases at V and 7 bases at J, leaving 1 base unmatched. CDR3 size: 13 residues. CDR3 coding DNA: TGTGCCTGGAGTACTAGCGGGAGAAATGAGCAGTTCTTC. Amino acid sequence: CAWSTSGRNEQFF.

This chain joins TRBV29-1 and TRBJ2-3; 9 nucleotides match TRBD2. The CDR3 loop spans 14 amino acids. J lost 2 bases, V lost 3 bases, and 3 bases had no gene match. CDR1 is SQVTM and CDR2 is ANQGSEA in the germline V gene. The CDR3 DNA is TGCAGCGTTGAGGCTAGCGGGATCACAGATACGCAGTATTTT. This gives the protein CSVEASGITDTQYF.

This clone occurred once. The gene calls are TRBV6-1 and TRBJ2-1; the D is unclear. Germline V CDR1 and CDR2: MNHNS, SASEGT. The length of the CDR3 is 11 residues. V dropped 2 bases and J dropped 15 bases, with 11 bases sitting between them. The CDR3 nucleotides read TGTGCCAGCAGTGAATTCTCTCGCTGGTTCTTC. Its protein is CASSEFSRWFF.

For the CDR3, the DNA is TGTGCCAGCCAAGATTACAGGGGATTAGGAGAAAAACTGTTTTTT. This codes for CASQDYRGLGEKLFF. The chain employs TRBV19 and TRBJ1-4, with 7 bases matching TRBD1. Germline trimming cut 9 bases from V and 8 bases from J; bases unmatched to any gene: 15. Germline CDR1 and CDR2: LNHDA and SQIVND (reference sequence). The CDR3 has 15 amino acids.

V gene TRBV3-1 (or the pseudogene TRBV3-2) combines with J gene TRBJ1-2; 7 positions match TRBD1. The trim removed 5 bases at V and 3 bases at J, leaving 6 bases unmatched. Per the germline V gene, CDR1 is LGHDT and CDR2 is YNNKEL (reference sequence). This CDR3 has 14 amino acids. The CDR3 DNA sequence: TGTGCCAGCAGCTACCCAGGGGGAGACTATGGCTACACCTTC. The encoded protein is CASSYPGGDYGYTF.

This clone has just a few counts. The chain links TRBV4-3 to TRBJ1-6; maybe TRBD1 (5 bases). The CDR3 spans 16 residues. The V gene lost 3 bases and the J gene lost 11 bases, with 20 bases spanning the gap. From germline, CDR1 is LGHNA and CDR2 YSLEER. The CDR3 DNA follows: TGCGCCAGCAGCCATGGCGGGGGGGAAGTGTACACACCCCTCCACTTT. This encodes CASSHGGGEVYTPLHF.

V gene TRBV27 combines with J gene TRBJ2-7; 13 nucleotides line up with TRBD2. With 5 bases clipped from V and 4 bases from J, the junction kept 8 bases outside the gene matches. CDR3 length: 16 amino acids. In germline, CDR1 is MNHEY, CDR2 SMNVEV (reference sequence). Here the CDR3 DNA reads TGTGCCAGCAGTGCATTACTAGCGGGAGGGCCTTACGAGCAGTACTTC. Translated, it gives CASSALLAGGPYEQYF.

This clone occurred a few times. This chain links TRBV7-9 with TRBJ2-4; 7 nucleotides align to TRBD2. CDR1 SEHNR and CDR2 FQNEAQ come from the germline V gene (reference sequence). V shed 7 bases and J 0 bases; nucleotides not matched to a gene: 9. This CDR3 comprises 16 residues. DNA for the CDR3: TGTGCCAGCACCCGGGGAGCGGGACCAGCCAAAAACATTCAGTACTTC. Protein: CASTRGAGPAKNIQYF.

This clone was observed a handful of times. The chain recombines TRBV7-6 with TRBJ2-1; the match to TRBD2 covers 8 bases. Germline values: CDR1 SGHVS, CDR2 FNYEAQ. This CDR3 region has 15 residues. V shed 0 bases, J shed 8 bases, and the junction held 6 bases outside the gene matches. The CDR3: CASSLASGTSDEQFF. The CDR3 nucleotides read TGTGCCAGCAGCTTAGCTAGCGGGACCTCCGATGAGCAGTTCTTC.

The chain couples TRBV27 to TRBJ2-3, with 7 bases that match TRBD2. The CDR3 contains 17 residues. Germline lookup yields CDR1 MNHEY and CDR2 SMNVEV (reference sequence). After removal of 6 bases from V and 1 base from J, the junction contained 13 bases not matched to a gene. The CDR3 spells CASSPWTRGVGTDTQYF. CDR3 sequence (DNA): TGTGCCAGCAGCCCCTGGACCCGGGGGGTCGGCACAGATACGCAGTATTTT.

The chain combines TRBV18 with TRBJ1-1; TRBD1 is a possible D gene (5 bases). V lost 5 bases, J lost 2 bases, and 18 bases lay in between. Germline V gene lookup returns CDR1 KGHSH and CDR2 LQKENI. CDR3 size: 16 residues. CDR3: CASSSLGAGGNTEAFF. In DNA form, the CDR3 reads TGTGCCAGCTCATCTCTCGGGGCGGGGGGAAACACTGAAGCTTTCTTT.

The rearrangement joins TRBV7-2 to TRBJ1-3, with D possibly TRBD1 on 5 matching bases. The CDR3 is 17 residues long. V was cut by 5 bases and J by 0 bases, with 17 bases left in between. Germline V gene lookup returns CDR1 SGHTA and CDR2 FQGNSA. The CDR3 bases are TGTGCCAGCAGCCGGTCGCGGGGCGTAGACTCTGGAAACACCATATATTTT. This translates into CASSRSRGVDSGNTIYF.

The gene calls are TRBV19 and TRBJ1-6; TRBD1 might be the D (5 bases). V was clipped by 4 bases and J by 4 bases, with 11 bases between them. This CDR3 has 15 amino acids. Germline assignment: CDR1 LNHDA and CDR2 SQIVND (reference sequence). CDR3 amino acids: CASSTEDSYNSPLHF. The CDR3 bases are TGTGCCAGTAGTACAGAAGACAGTTATAATTCACCCCTCCACTTT.